The TCR beta chain under discussion was sequenced for a study of regulatory T cells. General observations from the study: Regulatory T cells showed the strongest V-J pair restriction and V/J gene skewing among patient repertoires. Hydrophobic residues at CDR3 positions 6 and 7 were enriched in conventional CD4+ T cells of CD3G-deficient patients.

Details on this clone: Its antigen is not identified.

Patients aged 2 to 39 years had fewer naive and more memory CD4+ and CD8+ T cells. V trimming: 6 bases; J trimming: 6 bases; junction bases outside the gene matches: 17. The germline gives CDR1 MGHRA, CDR2 YSYEKL. The CDR3 totals 16 residues. Primers: 52 TRBV forward and 13 TRBJ reverse. Profiling relied on immunoSEQ multiplex PCR, and the TCRdb table lists in-frame clones only, not all of them. This table has some 31,000 clones, more than 85% appearing once. The sequence derives from a child aged 2-9 years with CD3G deficiency. The chain employs TRBV4-1 and TRBJ2-7, with 7 bases that match TRBD2. The sequenced sample was conventional CD4+ T cells sorted from blood. The CDR3 sequence is CASSREAGKVPSEQYF. CDR3 DNA sequence: TGCGCCAGCAGTCGGGAAGCGGGGAAGGTCCCGTCCGAGCAGTACTTC.